The 27 T cell receptor beta chains listed next were all sequenced from one sample in a study of patients and donors after allogeneic stem cell transplantation. One entry per CDR3 protein results from TCRdb running MiXCR on the RT-PCR reads. The repertoire has about 200,000 distinct CDR3 sequences, around two fifths of them found once; the top ten carry around a tenth. The sample was blood, either unsorted or a sorted T cell fraction (not recorded which). The receptors here all came from a human donor who was either an allogeneic HSCT recipient or a stem cell or donor lymphocyte infusion donor (not recorded which). It is not recorded whose cells these are; they may come from a transplant donor.

The CDR3 protein is CASSLSGGQPQHF. Here the CDR3 DNA reads TGCGCCAGCAGCTTGTCTGGGGGTCAGCCCCAGCATTTT. V is TRBV5-1 and J is TRBJ1-5, with D tentatively TRBD1 (5 bases). Germline values: CDR1 SGHRS, CDR2 YFSETQ. Trimming cost V 1 base and J 6 bases, with 8 bases left between them. This CDR3 spans 13 amino acids.

This clonotype came up a few times. The gene calls are TRBV24-1 and TRBJ1-2; no clear D. In germline, CDR1 is KGHDR, CDR2 SFDVKD. Trimming stripped 3 bases from V and 0 bases from J, with 13 bases between. CDR3 size: 16 residues. CDR3 sequence: CATSDPGSTANYGYTF. The CDR3 DNA reads as TGTGCCACCAGTGATCCGGGATCCACCGCTAACTATGGCTACACCTTC.

This sequence joins TRBV5-5 and TRBJ1-6; 9 positions match TRBD1. Trimming at V came to 4 bases and at J to 5 bases, leaving 1 base not matched to a gene. The CDR3 sequence is 14 residues long. Germline CDR1 reads SGHKS; CDR2 reads YYEKEE (reference sequence). CDR3 region: CASSRDRDNSPLHF. The CDR3, as DNA: TGTGCCAGCAGCCGGGACAGGGATAATTCACCCCTCCACTTT.

CDR3 sequence: CASSSGTAMSQFF. The CDR3 DNA is TGTGCCAGCAGCTCGGGGACAGCCATGAGCCAGTTCTTT. This chain links TRBV5-6 with TRBJ1-1; 7 bases fit TRBD1. Germline V gives CDR1 SGHDT, CDR2 YYEEEE. J was trimmed by 14 bases and V by 3 bases; bases with no gene match: 13. The CDR3 is made up of 13 amino acids.

This clonotype came up a few times. The rearrangement links TRBV4-3 to TRBJ2-2; D might be TRBD2 (5 bases). Germline-derived CDR1 and CDR2 are LGHNA and YSLEER. V was cut by 0 bases and J by 6 bases, with 14 bases left in between. The CDR3 is 16 amino acids. The CDR3 region is CASSQDNQGRAGELFF. The CDR3 DNA follows: TGCGCCAGCAGCCAAGATAACCAAGGGCGGGCCGGGGAGCTGTTTTTT.

The chain carries TRBV7-2 and TRBJ1-2; D may be TRBD1 (6 bases). The CDR3 runs to 15 residues. V was pared by 2 bases and J by 4 bases, with 14 bases between. Per the germline V gene, CDR1 is SGHTA and CDR2 is FQGNSA. In nucleotides, the CDR3 is TGTGCCAGCAGCTTAAGTCGGACAGTGAGCTATGGCTACACCTTC. This sequence encodes CASSLSRTVSYGYTF.

This chain uses TRBV29-1 with TRBJ1-2, with D hard to call. The V gene lost 4 bases and the J gene lost 5 bases, with 14 bases spanning the gap. Germline V gives CDR1 SQVTM, CDR2 ANQGSEA. The CDR3 runs to 13 residues. In nucleotides, the CDR3 is TGCAGCGTTGGGTCAAGAGCCCCTTATGGCTACACCTTC. This encodes CSVGSRAPYGYTF.

The genes are TRBV12-3 or TRBV12-4 and TRBJ2-7, with 8 bases aligning to TRBD1. This CDR3 spans 11 amino acids. The trim removed 6 bases at V and 12 bases at J, leaving 7 bases unmatched. Here the CDR3 reads CASSLGTGRYF. CDR3 DNA: TGTGCCAGCAGCCTTGGGACAGGACGGTACTTC.

The chain employs TRBV5-1 and TRBJ1-2; D uncertain. There are 13 residues in the CDR3. V was cut by 4 bases and J by 7 bases, with 14 bases left in between. The V gene's germline CDR1 is SGHRS and CDR2 YFSETQ. CDR3 protein: CASSLLGLAGYTF. DNA of the CDR3: TGCGCCAGCAGCCTGTTGGGCCTAGCTGGCTACACCTTC.

The chain employs TRBV12-3 or TRBV12-4 and TRBJ1-1; D remains unclear. V was pared by 4 bases and J by 11 bases, with 14 bases between. This CDR3 comprises 12 residues. The CDR3 region is CASSYRAPGAFF. The DNA of the CDR3 is TGTGCCAGCAGTTACCGGGCCCCAGGCGCTTTCTTT.

V usage is TRBV9 and J usage is TRBJ2-2; unclear D gene. Trimming cost V 3 bases and J 6 bases, with 15 bases left between them. This CDR3 region has 15 residues. Germline V gives CDR1 SGDLS, CDR2 YYNGEE. CDR3: CASSGRALVPGELFF. CDR3 bases: TGTGCCAGCAGCGGACGGGCCTTGGTCCCCGGGGAGCTGTTTTTT.

This clonotype came up a few times. The V gene is TRBV7-3, the J gene TRBJ1-1; D unresolved. The CDR3 consists of 13 residues. V gave up 5 bases and J gave up 3 bases, with 10 bases separating them. The germline gives CDR1 SGHTA, CDR2 FQGTGA. The chain's CDR3 is CASSLGPDTEAFF. CDR3 coding DNA: TGTGCCAGCAGCCTTGGCCCCGACACTGAAGCTTTCTTT.

The chain joins TRBV9 to TRBJ2-3; D may be TRBD2 (5 bases). This CDR3 has 15 residues. Trimming took off 4 bases at V and 0 bases at J, with 12 bases between the two ends. In germline, CDR1 is SGDLS, CDR2 YYNGEE. The CDR3 sequence: CASSTGPGSTDTQYF. The CDR3 DNA sequence: TGTGCCAGCAGCACCGGACCGGGGAGCACAGATACGCAGTATTTT.

This clonotype appeared a few times. J is TRBJ1-1 and V is TRBV12-3 or TRBV12-4; perhaps TRBD1 as D (5 bases). The length of the CDR3 is 15 residues. The germline V and J ends were trimmed by 5 bases and 2 bases, with 15 bases remaining between them. The CDR3 sequence is CASSHVWGGNTEAFF. For the CDR3, the DNA is TGTGCCAGCAGTCATGTATGGGGGGGAAACACTGAAGCTTTCTTT.

The V call is TRBV11-2, the J call TRBJ2-3, with TRBD2 identical over 8 bases. There are 14 residues in the CDR3. V dropped 4 bases and J dropped 4; count of bases not matched to a gene: 4. Germline V gives CDR1 SGHAT, CDR2 FQNNGV. The CDR3 coding sequence is TGTGCCAGCAGCTCACCGGGGGGGGCAGATACGCAGTATTTT. Amino acids: CASSSPGGADTQYF.

The rearrangement links TRBV28 to TRBJ2-7; D unresolved. V lost 3 bases to trimming and J lost 5 bases, with 17 bases between them. The germline V gene has CDR1 MDHEN and CDR2 SYDVKM. The CDR3 sequence is 15 residues long. The CDR3 DNA reads as TGTGCCAGCAGTTTTACCCATGGAGAGTCCCACGAGCAGTACTTC. Protein sequence: CASSFTHGESHEQYF.

This clonotype occurred a few times. The chain employs TRBV25-1 and TRBJ1-2; 8 positions agree with TRBD1. With V trimmed by 5 bases and J by 4 bases, 6 bases remained unmatched. Looked up from germline, CDR1 is MGHDK and CDR2 is SYGVNS. CDR3 length: 14 amino acids. The DNA of the CDR3 is TGTGCCAGCAGTAAAGGACAGGGAGTCTATGGCTACACCTTC. Encoded protein: CASSKGQGVYGYTF.

The chain has TRBV18 and TRBJ1-6, with a tentative D call TRBD1 (6 bases). The CDR3 consists of 13 residues. CDR1 and CDR2 from the germline V gene are KGHSH and LQKENI. V shed 3 bases and J shed 10 bases, with 10 bases lying between them. CDR3 sequence: CASSPGQPSPLHF. CDR3 in DNA: TGTGCCAGCTCACCCGGACAGCCCTCACCCCTCCACTTT.

DNA for the CDR3: TGCGCCAGCAGCCAAGATCCGGAACAGGGTATGGACAATGAGCAGTTCTTC. Its protein is CASSQDPEQGMDNEQFF. The chain combines TRBV4-3 with TRBJ2-1, with D perhaps matching TRBD1 (6 bases). Germline V CDR1 and CDR2: LGHNA, YSLEER. Trimming took 0 bases from V and 5 from J, leaving 17 bases between them. CDR3 size: 17 residues.

The chain employs TRBV27 and TRBJ2-1, with TRBD2 as a possible D gene (6 bases). The CDR3 covers 19 residues. Trimming shortened V by 6 bases and J by 0 bases, and 24 bases separated the two germline ends. Germline V CDR1 and CDR2: MNHEY, SMNVEV (reference sequence). Written as DNA, the CDR3 is TGTGCCAGCAGCACAGGAGGGGCCCCACCACGGAGCTCCTACAATGAGCAGTTCTTC. Protein product: CASSTGGAPPRSSYNEQFF.

The chain carries TRBV9 and TRBJ1-1, with 7 nucleotides matching TRBD1. The germline V gene has CDR1 SGDLS and CDR2 YYNGEE. After removal of 3 bases from V and 4 bases from J, the junction contained 9 bases not matched to a gene. The CDR3 covers 15 residues. CDR3 amino acids: CASSAPGQAPTEAFF. The CDR3, as DNA: TGTGCCAGCAGCGCCCCCGGACAGGCGCCCACTGAAGCTTTCTTT.

This clonotype was counted a few times. The chain couples TRBV7-2 to TRBJ2-2; no clear D. The CDR3 loop spans 15 amino acids. Germline CDR1 reads SGHTA; CDR2 reads FQGNSA. V lost 0 bases to trimming and J lost 7 bases, with 12 bases between them. The CDR3 region is CASSLALRYSGELFF. The CDR3 DNA reads as TGTGCCAGCAGCTTAGCGTTGAGGTATAGCGGGGAGCTGTTTTTT.

The V and J genes are TRBV3-1 and TRBJ1-6; a possible D gene is TRBD1 (5 bases). This CDR3 region has 14 residues. Trimming pared 4 bases from V and 7 bases from J, leaving 11 bases between. Germline-derived CDR1 and CDR2 are LGHDT and YNNKEL (reference sequence). CDR3 protein: CASSLDSGNSPLHF. In DNA, the CDR3 is TGTGCCAGCAGCCTCGACAGCGGAAATTCACCCCTCCACTTT.

The V call is TRBV5-5, the J call TRBJ1-5, with no clear D. In germline, CDR1 is SGHKS, CDR2 YYEKEE (reference sequence). The length of the CDR3 is 14 residues. V gave up 5 bases and J gave up 1 base, with 10 bases separating them. CDR3 amino acids: CASSLKLSNQPQHF. The CDR3 DNA reads TGTGCCAGCAGTTTAAAATTAAGCAATCAGCCCCAGCATTTT.

The chain is built from TRBV18 and TRBJ2-7, with TRBD1 matching 7 bases. CDR1 is KGHSH and CDR2 is LQKENI in the germline V gene. V lost 2 bases to trimming and J lost 3 bases; unmatched junction nucleotides: 4. The CDR3 is made up of 14 amino acids. This CDR3 is CASSPGTAYYEQYF. Written as DNA, the CDR3 is TGTGCCAGCTCACCAGGGACAGCCTACTACGAGCAGTACTTC.

This chain joins TRBV5-8 and TRBJ1-5, with D perhaps TRBD1 (5 bases). V was shortened by 4 bases and J by 3 bases, with 20 bases between the two germline ends. In germline, CDR1 is SGHTS, CDR2 YDEGEE. The CDR3 spans 17 residues. CDR3 nucleotide sequence: TGTGCCAGCAGCGTACCCCCGGGACTGGGTAACAATCAGCCCCAGCATTTT. It translates to CASSVPPGLGNNQPQHF.

This clonotype was seen only a few times. The V and J genes are TRBV24-1 and TRBJ1-2, with D maybe TRBD1 (5 bases). CDR1 and CDR2 (germline): KGHDR, SFDVKD. The CDR3 spans 15 residues. V shed 5 bases and J shed 4 bases, with 16 bases lying between them. The CDR3: CATSVRPGPLYGYTF. The CDR3 DNA is TGTGCCACCAGTGTCCGACCGGGACCCCTCTATGGCTACACCTTC.